This TCR beta chain was found in a study of pediatric ulcerative colitis. At the level of the study: Disease was pancolitis in several and left-sided in two, histology-confirmed. Broader study findings: This repertoire reflects total lymphocytes rather than subpopulations like regulatory T cells.

Trimming left V 8 bases short and J 6 bases short, with 7 bases between. There are 10 residues in the CDR3. Germline-derived CDR1 and CDR2 are SNHLY and FYNNEI. In its sample, this clone was seen a few times. Its antigen is unidentified. Samples were sequenced at Survey level, maximum 500,000 reads. The protocol was immunoSEQ multiplex PCR, while the TCRdb copy is restricted to in-frame clones and leaves out a portion. The table records some 50,000 clones, 78% of them present only once. The rectum was sampled with one to two pinch biopsies at colonoscopy. The sequence was obtained from a girl aged 10-17 years with moderate ulcerative colitis. The sequenced sample was gut tissue. This chain connects TRBV2 to TRBJ1-2, with D uncertain. The CDR3 region has the DNA TGTGCCAGCCGGAGGGATGGCTACACCTTC. Protein product: CASRRDGYTF.